This record looks at one T cell receptor beta chain sequence and its context. The antigen is not known. This sample is part of a study of monozygotic twins with cystic fibrosis. CDR1 is SQVTM and CDR2 is ANQGSEA in the germline V gene. V was cut by 4 bases and J by 0 bases, with 11 bases left in between. The CDR3 totals 14 residues. Whole-study results and caveats: The repertoire was suggested to be naive-dominated, clonality median roughly 0.0091.

TCRdb keeps only in-frame clones here, not all; method: immunoSEQ multiplex PCR. The data contain some 22,000 clones, approximately 97% of them singletons. Material for sequencing was blood. The rearrangement links TRBV29-1 to TRBJ2-3, with D perhaps TRBD2 (5 bases). The source is a girl aged 10 to 17 with cystic fibrosis. CDR3 amino acids: CSVGTQASTDTQYF. The CDR3 nucleotides are TGCAGCGTTGGGACTCAAGCTAGCACAGATACGCAGTATTTT.